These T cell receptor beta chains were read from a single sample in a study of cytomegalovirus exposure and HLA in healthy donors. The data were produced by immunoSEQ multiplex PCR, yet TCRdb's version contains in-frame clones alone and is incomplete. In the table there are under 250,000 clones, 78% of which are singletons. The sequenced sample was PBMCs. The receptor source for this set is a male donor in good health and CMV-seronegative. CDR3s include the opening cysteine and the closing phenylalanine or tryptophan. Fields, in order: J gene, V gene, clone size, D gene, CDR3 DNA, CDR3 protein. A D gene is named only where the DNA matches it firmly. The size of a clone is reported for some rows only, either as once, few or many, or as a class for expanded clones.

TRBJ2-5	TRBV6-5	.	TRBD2	TGTGCCAGCAGTTACCGGACTAGCGAAGAGACCCAGTACTTC	CASSYRTSEETQYF
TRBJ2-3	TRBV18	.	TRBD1	TGTGCCAGCTCGACAGGGGTTGGGGGCACAGATACGCAGTATTTT	CASSTGVGGTDTQYF
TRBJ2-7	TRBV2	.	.	TGTGCCAGCAGTGAAGCGTCGGGAAGGGGGGCTAGCGGCTACGAGCAGTACTTC	CASSEASGRGASGYEQYF
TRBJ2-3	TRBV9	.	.	TGTGCCAGCAGCGTGGCTCTCACAGATACGCAGTATTTT	CASSVALTDTQYF
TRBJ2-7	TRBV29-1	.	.	TGCAGCGTTGGAATGAGGCAGGGCTACGAGCAGTACTTC	CSVGMRQGYEQYF
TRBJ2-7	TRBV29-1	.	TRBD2	TGCAGCGTGGCGGGGACTAGCGGGATGTTAATGGACGAGCAGTACTTC	CSVAGTSGMLMDEQYF
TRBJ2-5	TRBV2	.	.	TGTGCCAGCAGCGAGATGCCGGAGACCCAGTACTTC	CASSEMPETQYF
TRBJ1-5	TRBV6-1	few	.	TGTGCCAGCAGTGAAGGTGGCCATCAGCCCCAGCATTTT	CASSEGGHQPQHF
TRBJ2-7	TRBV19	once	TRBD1	TGTGCCAGTAGTGAGGGACAGCGATTGGAGCAGTACTTC	CASSEGQRLEQYF
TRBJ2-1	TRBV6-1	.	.	TGTGCCACCCTACTAGTTACCGATGAGCAGTTCTTC	CATLLVTDEQFF
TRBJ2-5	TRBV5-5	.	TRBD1	TGTGCCAGCACGGAAAGACAGGGATTTCAAGAGACCCAGTACTTC	CASTERQGFQETQYF
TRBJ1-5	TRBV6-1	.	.	TGTGCCAGCAGTGAGGGACAACTAAACAATCAGCCCCAGCATTTT	CASSEGQLNNQPQHF
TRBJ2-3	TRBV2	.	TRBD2	TGTGCCAGCAGGGGACTAGCGGGAGTTTTAGATACGCAGTATTTT	CASRGLAGVLDTQYF
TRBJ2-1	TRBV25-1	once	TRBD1	TGTGCCAGTACACCGGGACAGGGAACGTACAATGAGCAGTTCTTC	CASTPGQGTYNEQFF
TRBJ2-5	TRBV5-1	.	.	TGCGCCAGCAGCTTGGCGGCGGGTGTTCAAGAGACCCAGTACTTC	CASSLAAGVQETQYF
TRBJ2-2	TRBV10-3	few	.	TGTGCCATCGCCTCGTCCGGAGGGGATACCGGGGAGCTGTTTTTT	CAIASSGGDTGELFF